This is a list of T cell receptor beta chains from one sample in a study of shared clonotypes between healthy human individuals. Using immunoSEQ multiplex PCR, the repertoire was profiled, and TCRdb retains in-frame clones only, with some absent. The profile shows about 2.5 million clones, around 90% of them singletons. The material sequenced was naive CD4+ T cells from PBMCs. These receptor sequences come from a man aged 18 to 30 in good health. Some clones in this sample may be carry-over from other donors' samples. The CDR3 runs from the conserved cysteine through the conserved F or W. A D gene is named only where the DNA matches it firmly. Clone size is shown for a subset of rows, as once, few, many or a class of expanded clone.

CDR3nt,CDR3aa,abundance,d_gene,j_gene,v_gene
TGTGCCAGCAGCTTAGCAGGGGGCGCGACGGGCACTGAAGCTTTCTTT,CASSLAGGATGTEAFF,NA,TRBD1,TRBJ1-1,TRBV7-8
TGCGCCAGCAGCTTGTCCGGGGGAGTCGTTTACGAGCAGTACTTC,CASSLSGGVVYEQYF,once,NA,TRBJ2-7,TRBV5-1
TGCAGCGTTGATTATGGGACAGAGGCCCAAGAGACCCAGTACTTC,CSVDYGTEAQETQYF,NA,TRBD1,TRBJ2-5,TRBV29-1
TGTGCCAGCAGTGAACTTGGAGGCAATCAGCCCCAGCATTTT,CASSELGGNQPQHF,NA,NA,TRBJ1-5,TRBV6-1
TGCAGCGTCGCTGGTGGTGCCTACGAGCAGTACTTC,CSVAGGAYEQYF,NA,NA,TRBJ2-7,TRBV29-1
TGTGCCAGCAGTGAATCAGGCGGACCCTTTTGGTATTACTTC,CASSESGGPFWYYF,NA,NA,TRBJ2-7,TRBV2
TGTGCCACCAGCAGGGACGGGGGGGGCGGCCCCTACACTGAAGCTTTCTTT,CATSRDGGGGPYTEAFF,NA,NA,TRBJ1-1,TRBV15
TGTGCCAGCAGCGTAAGGGGGCCTGAGCAGTTCTTC,CASSVRGPEQFF,NA,TRBD1,TRBJ2-1,TRBV9
TGTGCCAGCGGAGTGGGACAGGGAGTATTAGATACGCAGTATTTT,CASGVGQGVLDTQYF,NA,TRBD1,TRBJ2-3,TRBV18
TGTGCCAGCAGGATCGGACTAGCCACGACAAGAGAGCAGTTCTTC,CASRIGLATTREQFF,NA,TRBD2,TRBJ2-1,TRBV6-5
TGTGCCAGCAGCCCGGCGGGGGGGGACAGCTACGAGCAGTACTTC,CASSPAGGDSYEQYF,NA,TRBD2,TRBJ2-7,TRBV4-2
TGTGCCAGCAGCTTCCAGGGCTCCTACAATGAGCAGTTCTTC,CASSFQGSYNEQFF,NA,NA,TRBJ2-1,TRBV11-3
TGTGCCAGCAGCTCATGGCCGAGCGGGAGTACCGGGGAGCTGTTTTTT,CASSSWPSGSTGELFF,NA,TRBD2,TRBJ2-2,TRBV2
TGCGCCAGCAGCTTAAGACAGGGTGGTCAGCCCCAGCATTTT,CASSLRQGGQPQHF,NA,TRBD1,TRBJ1-5,TRBV5-1
TGCGCCAGCAGCCAATCATTAAGCAGCGCCTTAGAGACCCAGTACTTC,CASSQSLSSALETQYF,NA,NA,TRBJ2-5,TRBV4-1
TGTGCCAGCTCACCACCGGGGTATGGCTACACCTTC,CASSPPGYGYTF,NA,NA,TRBJ1-2,TRBV18
TGTGCCATCAGTGAGTCGGGGCAGGGCACCACCTATGGCTACACCTTC,CAISESGQGTTYGYTF,NA,NA,TRBJ1-2,TRBV10-3
TGCGCCAGCAGCCATGTCAACTCGGAGCAGTACTTC,CASSHVNSEQYF,NA,NA,TRBJ2-7,TRBV4-1
TGTGCCAGCAGCGGGTTGGCTGAGCAGTTCTTC,CASSGLAEQFF,few,NA,TRBJ2-1,TRBV6-1
TGTGCCAGCTCACCGCCGGGACTAGCGGGAGGATTGGATACGCAGTATTTT,CASSPPGLAGGLDTQYF,NA,TRBD2,TRBJ2-3,TRBV18
TGTGCCAGCAGTTACTCGAGGCCAGGGGCCTATGGCTACACCTTC,CASSYSRPGAYGYTF,NA,NA,TRBJ1-2,TRBV6-6
TGTGCCAGCAGCCAGCCCGGGACTAGCGGGAGTTGGACAGATACGCAGTATTTT,CASSQPGTSGSWTDTQYF,NA,TRBD2,TRBJ2-3,TRBV4-2
TGTGCCATCAGTGCCACAGGAGCTAACTATGGCTACACCTTC,CAISATGANYGYTF,NA,NA,TRBJ1-2,TRBV10-3
TGTGCCTGGGGCCCCCGGGGAGGCAGCAACTCCTACAATGAGCAGTTCTTC,CAWGPRGGSNSYNEQFF,NA,NA,TRBJ2-1,TRBV30
TGTGCCAGCAGCTTAGCGCAGGCGGGGAGGGAAGACACCGGGGAGCTGTTTTTT,CASSLAQAGREDTGELFF,NA,TRBD2,TRBJ2-2,TRBV7-9
TGTGCCAGCAGCATAGATGAGACCCAGTACTTC,CASSIDETQYF,NA,NA,TRBJ2-5,TRBV5-6
TGCGCCAGCAGCGGGGGGACAGGGGCCACCGGGAACACTGAAGCTTTCTTT,CASSGGTGATGNTEAFF,NA,TRBD1,TRBJ1-1,TRBV5-1
TGCGCCAGCAGCTCGAGGGTTACAGATACGCAGTATTTT,CASSSRVTDTQYF,NA,NA,TRBJ2-3,TRBV5-1
TGTGCCAGCAGCCCTACGTCGGGGGTGACCCAGTACTTC,CASSPTSGVTQYF,NA,NA,TRBJ2-5,TRBV5-5
TGTGCCAGCAGCTTACTAGCGGGGTCCCAAGAGACCCAGTACTTC,CASSLLAGSQETQYF,NA,TRBD2,TRBJ2-5,TRBV7-2
TGTGCCAGCAGCTCGCGGGGACAGCTGTACGAGCAGTACTTC,CASSSRGQLYEQYF,NA,NA,TRBJ2-7,TRBV5-8
TGTGCCAGCAGTCAGGCGGGCACTGAAGCTTTCTTT,CASSQAGTEAFF,NA,NA,TRBJ1-1,TRBV6-6
TGTGCCAGTAGTAATGGGGAACGGAGTACAGATACGCAGTATTTT,CASSNGERSTDTQYF,once,NA,TRBJ2-3,TRBV19
TGTGCCAGCAGCTTGTTAGCGGGAGGCTCCTACGAGCAGTACTTC,CASSLLAGGSYEQYF,NA,TRBD2,TRBJ2-7,TRBV5-4
TGTGCCTGGAGTGTACCCGGAAAAACGAACACCGGGGAGCTGTTTTTT,CAWSVPGKTNTGELFF,NA,NA,TRBJ2-2,TRBV30
TGTGCCAGCAACCCTCCGGGCCACAAAGGCGAGCAGTACTTC,CASNPPGHKGEQYF,NA,NA,TRBJ2-7,TRBV6-5
TGTGCCAGCAGTTTACCTGACAGGGTCGAAGCTTTCTTT,CASSLPDRVEAFF,NA,TRBD1,TRBJ1-1,TRBV28
TGTGCCAGCAGGGGCGGGGGGACCGCGAACACCGGGGAGCTGTTTTTT,CASRGGGTANTGELFF,NA,TRBD2,TRBJ2-2,TRBV9
TGCGCCAGCAGCTCGAATACAGGGGAATACAATGAGCAGTTCTTC,CASSSNTGEYNEQFF,NA,TRBD1,TRBJ2-1,TRBV5-1
TGTGCCATCAGACGCTCGGGACAGGGGGACTACGAGCAGTACTTC,CAIRRSGQGDYEQYF,NA,TRBD1,TRBJ2-7,TRBV10-3
TGTGCCATCAGTGAGTCGGGTCGGTCCAATGAGCAGTTCTTC,CAISESGRSNEQFF,once,NA,TRBJ2-1,TRBV10-3
TGTGCCAGCTCACCTTATCGGAATCAGCCCCAGCATTTT,CASSPYRNQPQHF,NA,NA,TRBJ1-5,TRBV18
TGTGCCAGCAGCTTGGAAGGGACAGGGTCCGATGGCTACACCTTC,CASSLEGTGSDGYTF,once,TRBD1,TRBJ1-2,TRBV5-4
TGTGCCAGCAGCTTTGTAGGGGGGAGATACGAGCAGTACTTC,CASSFVGGRYEQYF,NA,NA,TRBJ2-7,TRBV5-6
TGTGCCAGCAGCTTAGCGCCCGGGTTGAGCTCCTACAATGAGCAGTTCTTC,CASSLAPGLSSYNEQFF,NA,NA,TRBJ2-1,TRBV7-9
TGCGCCAGCAGCTTGGCCACTAGTTCGTACAATGAGCAGTTCTTC,CASSLATSSYNEQFF,once,NA,TRBJ2-1,TRBV5-1
TGTGCCAGCAGCTTAGCAGGGGGCGTAAGTGAAAAACTGTTTTTT,CASSLAGGVSEKLFF,NA,TRBD1,TRBJ1-4,TRBV7-2
TGCGCCAGCAGCTCCGGGACGGCGAACACTGAAGCTTTCTTT,CASSSGTANTEAFF,NA,NA,TRBJ1-1,TRBV5-1
TGTGCCAGCGGGGCGGGAGGAAGCAAGACCCAGTACTTC,CASGAGGSKTQYF,NA,TRBD2,TRBJ2-5,TRBV13
TGTGCCAGCAGCTTGGCAGGGGTGGGGGCCAACGTCCTGACTTTC,CASSLAGVGANVLTF,NA,NA,TRBJ2-6,TRBV5-8
TGTGCCAGCTTTTACAGTCGGAACACTGAAGCTTTCTTT,CASFYSRNTEAFF,few,NA,TRBJ1-1,TRBV28
TGTGCCAGTAGCCCGGGACAGAACTACGAGCAGTACTTC,CASSPGQNYEQYF,NA,TRBD1,TRBJ2-7,TRBV19
TGCGCCAGCAATCGACTAGCGGGAGGGTCAGCCCACAATGAGCAGTTCTTC,CASNRLAGGSAHNEQFF,NA,TRBD2,TRBJ2-1,TRBV5-1